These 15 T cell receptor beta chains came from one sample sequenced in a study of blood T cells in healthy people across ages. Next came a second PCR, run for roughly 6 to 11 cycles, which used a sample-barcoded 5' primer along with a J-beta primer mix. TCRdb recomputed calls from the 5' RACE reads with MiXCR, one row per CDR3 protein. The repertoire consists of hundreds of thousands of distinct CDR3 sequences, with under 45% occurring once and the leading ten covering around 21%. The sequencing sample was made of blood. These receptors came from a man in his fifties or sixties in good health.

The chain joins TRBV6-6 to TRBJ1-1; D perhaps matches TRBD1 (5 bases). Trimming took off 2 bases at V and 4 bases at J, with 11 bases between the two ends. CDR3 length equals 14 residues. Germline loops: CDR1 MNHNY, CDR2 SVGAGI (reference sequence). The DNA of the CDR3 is TGTGCCAGCAGTTACCGAGGGGCTGGCACTGAAGCTTTCTTT. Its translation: CASSYRGAGTEAFF.

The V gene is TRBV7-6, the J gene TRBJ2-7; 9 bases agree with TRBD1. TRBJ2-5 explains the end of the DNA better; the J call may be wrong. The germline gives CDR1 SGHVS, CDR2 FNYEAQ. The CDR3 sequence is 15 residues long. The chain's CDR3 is CASSSLGDREQTQYF. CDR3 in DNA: TGTGCCAGCAGCTCGCTAGGGGACAGGGAACAGACCCAGTACTTC.

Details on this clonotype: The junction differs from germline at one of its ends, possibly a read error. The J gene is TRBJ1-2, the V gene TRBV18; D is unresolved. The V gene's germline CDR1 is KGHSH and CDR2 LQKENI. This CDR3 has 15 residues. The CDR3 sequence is CASSDIGGGDYGYTF. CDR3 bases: TGTGCCAGCTCAGACATCGGTGGAGGAGACTATGGTTACACCTTC. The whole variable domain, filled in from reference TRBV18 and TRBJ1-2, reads NAGVMQNPRHLVRRRGQEARLRCSPMKGHSHVYWYRQLPEEGLKFMVYLQKENIIDESGMPKERFSAEFPKEGPSILRIQQVVRGDSAAYFCASSDIGGGDYGYTFGSGTRLTVV.

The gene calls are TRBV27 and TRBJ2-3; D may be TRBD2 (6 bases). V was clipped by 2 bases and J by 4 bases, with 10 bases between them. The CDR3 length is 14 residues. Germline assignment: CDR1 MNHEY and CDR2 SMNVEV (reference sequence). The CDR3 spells CASSLGGWPDTQYF. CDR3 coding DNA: TGTGCCAGCAGTTTAGGGGGGTGGCCAGATACGCAGTATTTT.

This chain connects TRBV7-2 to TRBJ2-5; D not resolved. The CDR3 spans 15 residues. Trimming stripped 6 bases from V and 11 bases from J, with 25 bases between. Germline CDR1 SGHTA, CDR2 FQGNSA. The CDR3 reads CASSSRERPTNEQYF. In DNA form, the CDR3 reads TGTGCCAGCAGTTCCCGCGAGCGCCCGACCAATGAGCAGTACTTC.

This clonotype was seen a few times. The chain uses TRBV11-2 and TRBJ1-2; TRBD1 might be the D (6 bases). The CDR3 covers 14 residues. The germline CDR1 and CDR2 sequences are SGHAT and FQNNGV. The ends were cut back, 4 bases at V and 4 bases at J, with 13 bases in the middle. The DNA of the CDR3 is TGTGCCAGCAGCTCCGTGGACAGCCCCTATGGCTACACCTTC. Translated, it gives CASSSVDSPYGYTF.

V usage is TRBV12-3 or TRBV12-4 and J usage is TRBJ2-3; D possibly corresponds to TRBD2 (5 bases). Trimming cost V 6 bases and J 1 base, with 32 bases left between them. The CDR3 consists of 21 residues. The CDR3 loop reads CASSIFPGKSPRGGRTDTQYF. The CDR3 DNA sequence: TGTGCCAGCAGCATTTTTCCTGGAAAGTCACCCCGCGGAGGCCGCACAGATACGCAGTATTTT.

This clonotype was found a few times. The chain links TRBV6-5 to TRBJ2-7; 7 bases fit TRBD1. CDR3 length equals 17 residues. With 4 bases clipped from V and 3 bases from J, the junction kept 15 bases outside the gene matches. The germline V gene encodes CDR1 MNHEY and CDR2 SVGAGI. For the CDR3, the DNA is TGTGCCAGCAGTTTCACGCGACAGGGTAATTCTGACTACGAGCAGTACTTC. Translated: CASSFTRQGNSDYEQYF.

The DNA of the CDR3 is TGCGCCAGCAGCTTGGAGGCAGGGTCGGTAGTTGAGCAGTTCTTC. This gives the protein CASSLEAGSVVEQFF. J is TRBJ2-1 and V is TRBV5-1, with D perhaps TRBD1 (5 bases). The CDR3 contains 15 residues. CDR1 SGHRS and CDR2 YFSETQ come from the germline V gene. Trimming took 0 bases from V and 9 from J, leaving 16 bases between them.

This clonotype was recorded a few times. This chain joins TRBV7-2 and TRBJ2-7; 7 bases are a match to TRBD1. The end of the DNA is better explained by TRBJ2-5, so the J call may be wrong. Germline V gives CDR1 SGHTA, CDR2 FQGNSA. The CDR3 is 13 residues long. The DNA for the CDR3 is TGTGCCAGCCGGGACAGAAACGGGGAGACCCAGTACTTC. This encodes CASRDRNGETQYF.

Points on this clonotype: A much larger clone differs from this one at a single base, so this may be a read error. CDR3 in DNA: TGCAGTGCAGGGACTGGCGGGGGGTCGCAGTTCTTC. Residues: CSAGTGGGSQFF. The genes are TRBV20-1 and TRBJ2-1; 8 positions agree with TRBD2. The CDR3 sequence is 12 residues long. J was trimmed by 12 bases and V by 6 bases; bases with no gene match: 10. CDR1 and CDR2 from the germline V gene are DFQATT and SNEGSKA (reference sequence).

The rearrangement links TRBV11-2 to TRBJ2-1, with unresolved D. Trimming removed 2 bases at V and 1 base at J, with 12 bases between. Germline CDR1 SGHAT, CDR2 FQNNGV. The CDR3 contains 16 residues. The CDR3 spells CASSLPGVGSYNEQFF. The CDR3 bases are TGTGCCAGCAGCTTACCTGGGGTTGGTTCCTACAATGAGCAGTTCTTC.

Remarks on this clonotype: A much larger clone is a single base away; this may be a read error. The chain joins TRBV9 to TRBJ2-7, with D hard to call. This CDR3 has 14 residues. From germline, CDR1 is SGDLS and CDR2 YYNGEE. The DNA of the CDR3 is TGTGCCAGCAGCGCCGGTACACCGGCCTACGAGCGGTACTTC. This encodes CASSAGTPAYERYF.

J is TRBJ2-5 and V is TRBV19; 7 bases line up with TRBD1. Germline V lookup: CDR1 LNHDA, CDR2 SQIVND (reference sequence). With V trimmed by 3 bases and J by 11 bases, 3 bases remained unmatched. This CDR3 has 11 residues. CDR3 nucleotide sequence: TGTGCCAGTAGTATTGGGACAGAGCAGTACTTC. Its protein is CASSIGTEQYF.

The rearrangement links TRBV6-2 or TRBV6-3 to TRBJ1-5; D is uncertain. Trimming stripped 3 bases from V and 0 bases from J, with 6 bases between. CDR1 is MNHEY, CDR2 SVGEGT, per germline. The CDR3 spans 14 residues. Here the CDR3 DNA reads TGTGCCAGCAGTTATATTTATAGCAATCAGCCCCAGCATTTT. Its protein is CASSYIYSNQPQHF.